A single sample gave rise to the 12 T cell receptor beta chains below, sequenced in a study of T cell clonotyping in hematopoietic cell transplantation. TCRdb's copy holds only in-frame clones and misses some; the assay was immunoSEQ multiplex PCR. The data hold some 7,000 clones, with roughly 98% observed a single time. The source was PBMCs, collected 30 days after allogeneic stem cell transplant. All receptors come from a male patient in his sixties who had an allogeneic stem cell transplant from a related donor, so the T cells may come from the graft donor. Some clones in this sample may be carry-over from other donors' samples.

The chain combines TRBV6-5 with TRBJ1-1, with D tentatively TRBD1 (5 bases). The CDR3 sequence is 14 residues long. CDR1 is MNHEY and CDR2 is SVGAGI in the germline V gene. V was pared by 0 bases and J by 5 bases, with 10 bases between. This CDR3 reads CASSYSIGETEAFF. CDR3 coding DNA: TGTGCCAGCAGTTACTCGATAGGGGAGACTGAAGCTTTCTTT.

The genes are TRBV7-3 and TRBJ1-1, with D unclear. V lost 5 bases, J lost 1 base, and 11 bases lay in between. This CDR3 region has 14 residues. CDR1 and CDR2 (germline): SGHTA, FQGTGA. CDR3 in DNA: TGTGCCAGCAGCCTAGGCGGGGAGAACACTGAAGCTTTCTTT. Translated: CASSLGGENTEAFF. The whole variable domain, remainder taken from reference TRBV7-3 and TRBJ1-1, is GAGVSQTPSNKVTEKGKYVELRCDPISGHTALYWYRQSLGQGPEFLIYFQGTGAADDSGLPNDRFFAVRPEGSVSTLKIQRTERGDSAVYLCASSLGGENTEAFFGQGTRLTVV.

This chain uses TRBV7-2 with TRBJ1-5, with D unresolved. V gave up 3 bases and J gave up 1 base, with 10 bases separating them. This CDR3 contains 15 residues. The V gene's germline CDR1 is SGHTA and CDR2 FQGNSA. The CDR3 DNA sequence: TGTGCCAGCAGCTTCCGACACATCAGCAATCAGCCCCAGCATTTT. The encoded protein is CASSFRHISNQPQHF.

V is TRBV6-5 and J is TRBJ1-2; TRBD1 aligns across 8 bases. This CDR3 region has 16 residues. In germline, CDR1 is MNHEY, CDR2 SVGAGI. The V segment lost 0 bases and the J segment 5 bases; nucleotides outside the gene matches: 8. The CDR3 bases are TGTGCCAGCAGTTACTCGAGAACAGGGGGTGGGTATGGCTACACCTTC. Translation: CASSYSRTGGGYGYTF.

This clone occurred once. The chain links TRBV7-9 to TRBJ1-2; D remains ambiguous. The CDR3 totals 14 residues. Per germline, CDR1 SEHNR and CDR2 FQNEAQ (reference sequence). V was cut by 1 base and J by 6 bases, with 12 bases left in between. The CDR3 DNA sequence: TGTGCCAGCAGCTTAGACCCGGGATCGGATGGCTACACCTTC. Translating it yields CASSLDPGSDGYTF.

The chain joins TRBV7-9 to TRBJ1-5, with D uncertain. V was cut by 4 bases and J by 5 bases, with 15 bases left in between. The length of the CDR3 is 15 residues. Per germline, CDR1 SEHNR and CDR2 FQNEAQ (reference sequence). This chain's CDR3 is CASSSYGSEDQPQHF. For the CDR3, the DNA is TGTGCCAGCAGCTCCTACGGGTCAGAGGATCAGCCCCAGCATTTT. Using reference TRBV7-9 and TRBJ1-5 for the parts outside the CDR3, the full variable domain is DTGVSQNPRHKITKRGQNVTFRCDPISEHNRLYWYRQTLGQGPEFLTYFQNEAQLEKSRLLSDRFSAERPKGSFSTLEIQRTEQGDSAMYLCASSSYGSEDQPQHFGDGTRLSIL.

The V call is TRBV5-4, the J call TRBJ2-5; maybe TRBD1 (6 bases). V lost 4 bases to trimming and J lost 5 bases, with 15 bases between them. There are 14 residues in the CDR3. Per germline, CDR1 SGHNT and CDR2 YYREEE (reference sequence). The DNA of the CDR3 is TGTGCCAGCAGCCGGCTGAGGGGGATGGAGACCCAGTACTTC. As protein: CASSRLRGMETQYF. Variable domain in full (rest from reference TRBV5-4 and TRBJ2-5): ETGVTQSPTHLIKTRGQQVTLRCSSQSGHNTVSWYQQALGQGPQFIFQYYREEENGRGNFPPRFSGLQFPNYSSELNVNALELDDSALYLCASSRLRGMETQYFGPGTRLLVL.

This clone was seen just once. Written as DNA, the CDR3 is TGTGCCTGGAGCCAAAGTCGGGGGGCCAACGTCCTGACTTTC. Protein sequence: CAWSQSRGANVLTF. The chain links TRBV30 to TRBJ2-6, with D unclear. CDR1 is GTSNPN, CDR2 SVGIG, per germline (reference sequence). This CDR3 region has 14 residues. V was pared by 3 bases and J by 4 bases, with 10 bases between.

This clone was detected once. The V gene is TRBV6-5, the J gene TRBJ2-2; D unresolved. Germline CDR1 is MNHEY and CDR2 is SVGAGI. V gave up 2 bases and J gave up 6 bases, with 4 bases separating them. CDR3 length equals 12 residues. The CDR3 reads CASSYVAGELFF. Here the CDR3 DNA reads TGTGCCAGCAGTTACGTAGCCGGGGAGCTGTTTTTT.

The rearrangement joins TRBV4-3 to TRBJ1-5, with 9 nucleotides matching TRBD1. V was pared by 0 bases and J by 2 bases, with 5 bases of the junction left unmatched. From germline, CDR1 is LGHNA and CDR2 YSLEER. CDR3 size: 17 residues. The CDR3 here is CASSQDLGQGRNQPQHF. CDR3 nucleotides: TGCGCCAGCAGCCAAGATTTGGGACAGGGACGCAATCAGCCCCAGCATTTT.

The chain is built from TRBV27 and TRBJ1-4; 7 nucleotides agree with TRBD1. This CDR3 is built from 14 residues. CDR1 is MNHEY and CDR2 is SMNVEV in the germline V gene (reference sequence). The ends lost 5 bases at V and 11 bases at J; junction bases unmatched: 11. CDR3: CASSAQGGREKLFF. The CDR3 DNA sequence: TGTGCCAGCAGTGCTCAGGGGGGCCGTGAGAAACTGTTTTTT.

This sequence joins TRBV5-6 and TRBJ2-5, with D unresolved. Deletions cut 0 bases from V and 5 bases from J, with 8 bases between. CDR1 and CDR2 from the germline V gene are SGHDT and YYEEEE. The length of the CDR3 is 13 residues. Written as DNA, the CDR3 is TGTGCCAGCAGCTTGGTGGTGGCGGAGACCCAGTACTTC. Amino acids: CASSLVVAETQYF.